The source of this T cell receptor beta chain is a study of blood T cell repertoires in COVID-19. Study details: Sites across the United States, Italy and Spain contributed samples from acute and convalescent COVID-19.

Across over 20 US areas, participants ranged in age from roughly 18 to 95 years. Cohorts were based on clinical histories the participants reported. V lost 4 bases to trimming and J lost 9 bases; unmatched junction nucleotides: 9. Per the germline V gene, CDR1 is LNHDA and CDR2 is SQIVND (reference sequence). The CDR3 is made up of 16 amino acids. TCRdb's copy holds only in-frame clones and misses some; the assay was immunoSEQ multiplex PCR. The sample records about 480,000 clones, roughly 90% being singletons. This clone showed up just once. The chain has TRBV19 and TRBJ2-3; 14 bases line up with TRBD2. Sample: PBMCs or T cells enriched from blood (not recorded which). This TCR came from a woman in her thirties or forties who had recovered from COVID-19. This chain's CDR3 is CASSNQGLAGGHTQYF. In DNA, the CDR3 is TGTGCCAGTAGTAACCAAGGACTAGCGGGAGGTCACACGCAGTATTTT.